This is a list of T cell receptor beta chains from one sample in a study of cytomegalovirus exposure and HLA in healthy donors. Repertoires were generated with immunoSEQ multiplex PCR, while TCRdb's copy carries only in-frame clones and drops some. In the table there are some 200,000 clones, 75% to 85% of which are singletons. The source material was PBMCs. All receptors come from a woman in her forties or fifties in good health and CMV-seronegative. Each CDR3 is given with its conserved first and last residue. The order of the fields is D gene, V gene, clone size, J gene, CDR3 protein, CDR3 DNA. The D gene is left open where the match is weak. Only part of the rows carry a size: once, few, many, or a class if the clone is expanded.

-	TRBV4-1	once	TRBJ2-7	CASRADYEQYF	TGCGCCAGCAGGGCCGACTACGAGCAGTACTTC
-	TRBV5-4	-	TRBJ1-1	CASKRWGETEAFF	TGTGCCAGCAAAAGGTGGGGGGAAACTGAAGCTTTCTTT
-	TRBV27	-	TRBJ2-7	CASSSNSYEQYF	TGTGCCAGCAGTTCCAACTCCTACGAGCAGTACTTC
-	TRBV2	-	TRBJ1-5	CASTREQGSNQPQHF	TGTGCCAGCACCCGCGAACAGGGAAGCAATCAGCCCCAGCATTTT
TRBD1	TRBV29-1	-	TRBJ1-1	CSATLVGGLNTEAFF	TGCAGCGCCACTTTAGTAGGGGGCCTGAACACTGAAGCTTTCTTT
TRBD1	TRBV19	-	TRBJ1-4	CASNKGQGGEKLFF	TGTGCCAGTAACAAGGGACAGGGAGGTGAAAAACTGTTTTTT
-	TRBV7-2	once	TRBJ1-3	CASSLGGQSGNTIYF	TGTGCCAGCAGCTTAGGAGGACAGTCTGGAAACACCATATATTTT
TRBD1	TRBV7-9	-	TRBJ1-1	CASSTGQGYYTEAFF	TGTGCCAGCAGCACCGGACAGGGATACTACACTGAAGCTTTCTTT
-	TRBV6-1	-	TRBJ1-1	CASRLETGNTEAFF	TGTGCCAGCAGGCTGGAAACAGGAAACACTGAAGCTTTCTTT
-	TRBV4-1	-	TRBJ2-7	CASSQAHSQGYEQYF	TGCGCCAGCAGCCAAGCACACTCACAGGGCTACGAGCAGTACTTC
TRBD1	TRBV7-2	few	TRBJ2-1	CASSLQPGTGGANEQFF	TGTGCCAGCAGCTTACAACCAGGGACAGGGGGTGCCAATGAGCAGTTCTTC
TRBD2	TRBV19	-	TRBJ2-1	CASSISPVERGYNEQFF	TGTGCCAGTAGTATAAGCCCTGTTGAGCGGGGATACAATGAGCAGTTCTTC
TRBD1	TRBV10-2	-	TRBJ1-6	CASSEWTGRSLLWEPLHF	TGCGCCAGCAGTGAGTGGACAGGGAGAAGTTTGCTTTGGGAACCCCTCCACTTT
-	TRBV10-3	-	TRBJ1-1	CATSGRGDEAFF	TGTGCCACCTCCGGGAGAGGGGACGAAGCTTTCTTT
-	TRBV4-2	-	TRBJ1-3	CASSQDGGGNSGNTIYF	TGTGCCAGCAGCCAAGATGGGGGGGGGAACTCTGGAAACACCATATATTTT
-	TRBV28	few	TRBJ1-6	CASRPGKQDSYNSPLHF	TGTGCCAGCAGGCCAGGGAAACAGGACTCCTATAATTCACCCCTCCACTTT
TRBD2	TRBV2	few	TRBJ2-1	CASSGGGNEQFF	TGTGCCAGCAGTGGGGGGGGCAATGAGCAGTTCTTC
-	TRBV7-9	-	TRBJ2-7	CASSLVGEYEQYF	TGTGCCAGCAGCTTAGTAGGGGAATACGAGCAGTACTTC
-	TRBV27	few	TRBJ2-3	CASSLLGRFTDTQYF	TGTGCCAGCAGTTTATTGGGCAGATTCACAGATACGCAGTATTTT
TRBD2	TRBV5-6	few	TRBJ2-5	CASRRREAETQYF	TGTGCCAGCAGGAGACGGGAGGCTGAGACCCAGTACTTC
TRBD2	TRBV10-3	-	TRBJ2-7	CAISEEDSGSYEQYF	TGTGCCATCAGTGAAGAGGATAGCGGGAGCTACGAGCAGTACTTC
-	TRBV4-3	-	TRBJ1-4	CASSQRLGTGEKLFF	TGCGCCAGCAGCCAAAGGCTGGGAACGGGAGAAAAACTGTTTTTT
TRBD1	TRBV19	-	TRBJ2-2	CASSKNTGTGYTGELFF	TGTGCCAGTAGTAAAAACACCGGGACAGGGTACACCGGGGAGCTGTTTTTT
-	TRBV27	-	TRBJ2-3	CASSLRGSTDTQYF	TGTGCCAGCAGTCTCAGGGGTAGCACAGATACGCAGTATTTT
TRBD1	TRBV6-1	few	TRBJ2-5	CASSELGQGGETQYF	TGTGCCAGCAGTGAACTTGGACAGGGGGGAGAGACCCAGTACTTC
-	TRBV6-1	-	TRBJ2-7	CASSTGSYEQYF	TGTGCCAGCAGTACAGGGTCGTACGAGCAGTACTTC
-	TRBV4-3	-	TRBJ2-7	CASSRDEGVGEQYF	TGCGCCAGCAGCCGAGACGAAGGGGTCGGGGAGCAGTACTTC
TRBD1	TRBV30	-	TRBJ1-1	CAWDRGHTEAFF	TGTGCCTGGGACAGGGGCCACACTGAAGCTTTCTTT
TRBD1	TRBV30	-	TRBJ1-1	CAWSRTGRTEAFF	TGTGCCTGGAGTAGGACAGGGAGGACTGAAGCTTTCTTT
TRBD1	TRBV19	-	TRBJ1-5	CASSMRVRGNNQPQHF	TGTGCCAGTAGTATGCGGGTCAGGGGGAACAATCAGCCCCAGCATTTT
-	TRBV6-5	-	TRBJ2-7	CASSYGHLAYEQYF	TGTGCCAGCAGTTACGGACACCTAGCCTACGAGCAGTACTTC
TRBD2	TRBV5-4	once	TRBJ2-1	CASGTLAGVNEQFF	TGTGCCAGCGGAACACTAGCGGGAGTAAATGAGCAGTTCTTC
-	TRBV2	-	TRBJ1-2	CASIVQNYGYTF	TGTGCCAGCATTGTACAGAACTATGGCTACACCTTC
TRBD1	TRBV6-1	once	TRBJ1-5	CASSATGPDQPQHF	TGTGCCAGCAGTGCGACAGGGCCCGATCAGCCCCAGCATTTT
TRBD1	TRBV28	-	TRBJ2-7	CASSSDRVYEQYF	TGTGCCAGCAGTTCGGACAGGGTCTACGAGCAGTACTTC
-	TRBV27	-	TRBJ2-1	CASSSRIASYNEQFF	TGTGCCAGCAGTTCTAGAATAGCGTCCTACAATGAGCAGTTCTTC
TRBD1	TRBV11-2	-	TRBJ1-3	CASSPQGASGNTIYF	TGTGCCAGCAGCCCGCAGGGGGCCTCTGGAAACACCATATATTTT
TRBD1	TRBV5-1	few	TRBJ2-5	CASSLSQGAQETQYF	TGCGCCAGCAGCTTGAGTCAGGGGGCTCAAGAGACCCAGTACTTC